This TCR beta chain was identified in a study of metastatic and nonmetastatic thyroid tumors. Whole-study context: Where malignant and benign thyroid patients were concerned, repertoires were compared across blood and tumor or nodule tissue. Study-wide results and caveats: In both blood and tumor samples, TCR beta diversity was reported significantly higher for malignant than benign nodules.

Trimming removed 8 bases from V and 6 bases from J, with 14 bases in between. The V gene's germline CDR1 is LGHNT and CDR2 FRNRAP. The CDR3 runs to 13 residues. This clone was counted a few times. What it binds is unknown. There were no patients who had received any treatment before thyroid surgery. Authors' analysis steps: In papillary thyroid cancer, a distant-metastasis classifier was built using CDR3 differences across clinicopathological groups. TCRdb reassembled clones from the PCR reads with MiXCR. TCRdb, rather than the study authors, made the V and J calls. The sample lists tens of thousands of clones; over 10% were seen once.

The V gene is TRBV12-5, the J gene TRBJ1-5, with D unclear. Sequencing was performed on blood. The clonotype was recovered from a male donor with papillary thyroid cancer or a benign thyroid nodule (not recorded which). Some clones in this sample may be carry-over from other donors' samples. The CDR3 sequence is CASTEGGSQPQHF. The CDR3 bases are TGTGCTAGTACGGAGGGTGGCAGTCAGCCCCAGCATTTT. Together with reference TRBV12-5 and TRBJ1-5, the CDR3 gives the full variable domain: DARVTQTPRHKVTEMGQEVTMRCQPILGHNTVFWYRQTMMQGLELLAYFRNRAPLDDSGMPKDRFSAEMPDATLATLKIQPSEPRDSAVYFCASTEGGSQPQHFGDGTRLSIL.